A selection of T cell receptor beta chains follows, all from one sample in a study of early T cells in non-severe SARS-CoV-2 infection. TCRdb reprocessed the 5' RACE reads with MiXCR, giving one entry per CDR3 protein. The sample yields 75,000 to 80,000 distinct CDR3 sequences, roughly a sixth seen once. Material: whole blood. Every receptor here comes from an adult who was a healthcare worker with PCR-confirmed SARS-CoV-2 infection or an uninfected control (not recorded which). CDR3s include the opening cysteine and the closing phenylalanine or tryptophan. A D gene is named only where the DNA matches it firmly. For some rows the clone size is stated as once, few or many, or as a class when expanded; others skip it.

V gene	clone size	J gene	CDR3 length	D gene	CDR3 protein	CDR3 DNA
TRBV28	few	TRBJ1-2	18	TRBD1	CASSLVAGGDAENYGYTF	TGTGCCAGCAGTTTGGTTGCAGGGGGCGATGCTGAAAACTATGGCTACACCTTC
TRBV18	many	TRBJ2-1	17	-	CASSPPQGGKSRNEQFF	TGTGCCAGCTCACCCCCCCAGGGGGGGAAGAGCCGCAATGAGCAGTTCTTC
TRBV5-1	many	TRBJ2-7	14	-	CASSLGSGGDEQYF	TGCGCCAGCAGCTTGGGTTCCGGGGGCGACGAGCAGTACTTC
TRBV2	-	TRBJ2-4	14	TRBD1	CASSEDRGVNIQYF	TGTGCCAGCAGTGAAGACAGGGGAGTGAACATTCAGTACTTC
TRBV7-6	-	TRBJ2-3	17	TRBD2	CASSSPETSGSTDTQYF	TGTGCCAGCAGCTCCCCTGAGACTAGCGGAAGCACAGATACGCAGTATTTT
TRBV7-2	few	TRBJ2-3	15	TRBD1	CASSLNRGRTDTQYF	TGTGCCAGCAGCCTAAACAGGGGGCGGACAGATACGCAGTATTTT
TRBV28	-	TRBJ2-7	14	-	CASRPSVTGSEQYF	TGTGCCAGCAGACCATCGGTAACCGGTAGCGAGCAGTACTTC
TRBV30	-	TRBJ1-1	13	-	CAWRGEVNTEAFF	TGTGCCTGGAGGGGGGAAGTGAACACTGAAGCTTTCTTT
TRBV7-9	few	TRBJ2-5	14	-	CASSSMGRGETQYF	TGTGCCAGCAGCTCCATGGGGCGCGGAGAGACCCAGTACTTC
TRBV5-1	-	TRBJ1-2	15	TRBD1	CASSYGQGANYGYTF	TGCGCCAGCAGCTATGGACAGGGAGCTAACTATGGCTACACCTTC
TRBV4-2	few	TRBJ2-1	16	TRBD2	CASSPEGTSGYNEQFF	TGTGCCAGCAGTCCTGAAGGGACTAGCGGGTACAATGAGCAGTTCTTC
TRBV28	-	TRBJ1-2	14	-	CASNKGEVGYGYTF	TGTGCCAGCAACAAGGGGGAAGTTGGCTATGGCTACACCTTC
TRBV28	few	TRBJ2-3	15	-	CASSLELTSTDTQYF	TGTGCCAGCAGTTTAGAACTGACTAGCACAGATACGCAGTATTTT
TRBV7-2	-	TRBJ2-7	14	-	CASSLVGERYEQYF	TGTGCCAGCAGCTTAGTGGGGGAGAGGTACGAGCAGTACTTC